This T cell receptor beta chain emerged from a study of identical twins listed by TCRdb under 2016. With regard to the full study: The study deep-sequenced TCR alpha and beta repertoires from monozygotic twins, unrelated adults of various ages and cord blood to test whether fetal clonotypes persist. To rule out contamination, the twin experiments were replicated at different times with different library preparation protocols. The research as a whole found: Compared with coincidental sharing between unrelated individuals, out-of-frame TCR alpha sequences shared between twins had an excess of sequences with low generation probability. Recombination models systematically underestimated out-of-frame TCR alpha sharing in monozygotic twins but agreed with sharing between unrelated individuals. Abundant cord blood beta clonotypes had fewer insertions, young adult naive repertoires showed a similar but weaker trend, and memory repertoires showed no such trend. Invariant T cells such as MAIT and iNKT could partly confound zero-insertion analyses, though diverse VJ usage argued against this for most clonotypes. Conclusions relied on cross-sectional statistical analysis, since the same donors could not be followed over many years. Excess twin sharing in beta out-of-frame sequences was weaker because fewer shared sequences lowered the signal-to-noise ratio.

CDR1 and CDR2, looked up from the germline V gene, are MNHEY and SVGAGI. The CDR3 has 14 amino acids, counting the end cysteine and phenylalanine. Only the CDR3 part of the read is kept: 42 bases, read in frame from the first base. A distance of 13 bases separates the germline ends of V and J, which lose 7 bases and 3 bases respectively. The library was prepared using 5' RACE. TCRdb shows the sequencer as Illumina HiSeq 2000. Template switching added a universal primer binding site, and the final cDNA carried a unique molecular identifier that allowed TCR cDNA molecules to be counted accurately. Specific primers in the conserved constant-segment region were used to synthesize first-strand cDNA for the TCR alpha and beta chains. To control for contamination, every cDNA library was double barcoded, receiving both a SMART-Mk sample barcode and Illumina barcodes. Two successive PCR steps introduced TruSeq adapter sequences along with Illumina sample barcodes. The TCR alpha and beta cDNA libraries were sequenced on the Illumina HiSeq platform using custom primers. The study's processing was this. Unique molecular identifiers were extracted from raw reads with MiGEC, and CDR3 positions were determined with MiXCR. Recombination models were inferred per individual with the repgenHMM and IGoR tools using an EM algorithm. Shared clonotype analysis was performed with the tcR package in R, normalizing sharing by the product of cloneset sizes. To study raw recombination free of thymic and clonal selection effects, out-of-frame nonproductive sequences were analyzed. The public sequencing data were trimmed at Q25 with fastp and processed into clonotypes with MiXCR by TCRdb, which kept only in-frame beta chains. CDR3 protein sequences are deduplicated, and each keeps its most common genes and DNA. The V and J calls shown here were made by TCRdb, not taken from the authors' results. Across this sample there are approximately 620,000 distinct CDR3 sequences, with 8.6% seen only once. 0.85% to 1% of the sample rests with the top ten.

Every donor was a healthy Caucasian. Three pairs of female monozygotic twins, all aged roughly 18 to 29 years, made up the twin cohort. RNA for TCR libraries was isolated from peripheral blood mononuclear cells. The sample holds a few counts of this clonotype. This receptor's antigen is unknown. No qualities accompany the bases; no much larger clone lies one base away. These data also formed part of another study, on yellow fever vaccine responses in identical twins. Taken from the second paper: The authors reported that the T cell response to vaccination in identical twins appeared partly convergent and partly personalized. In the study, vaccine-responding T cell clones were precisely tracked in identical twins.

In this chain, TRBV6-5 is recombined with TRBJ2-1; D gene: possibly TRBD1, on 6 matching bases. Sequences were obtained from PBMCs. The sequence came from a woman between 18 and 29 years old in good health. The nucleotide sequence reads TGTGCCAGCAATTGGGGGCAGGTCTACAATGAGCAGTTCTTC. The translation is CASNWGQVYNEQFF.